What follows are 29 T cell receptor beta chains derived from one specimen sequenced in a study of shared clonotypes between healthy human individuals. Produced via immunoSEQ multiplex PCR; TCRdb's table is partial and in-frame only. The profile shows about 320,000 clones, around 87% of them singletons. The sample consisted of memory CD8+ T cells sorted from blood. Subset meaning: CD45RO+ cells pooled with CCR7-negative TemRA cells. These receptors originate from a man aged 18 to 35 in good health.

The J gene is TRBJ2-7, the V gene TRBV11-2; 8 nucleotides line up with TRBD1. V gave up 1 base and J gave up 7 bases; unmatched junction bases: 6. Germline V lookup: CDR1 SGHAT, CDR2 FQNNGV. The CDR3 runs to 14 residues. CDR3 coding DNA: TGTGCCAGCAGCTTAGTTGACAGGGGTGGGGAGCAGTACTTC. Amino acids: CASSLVDRGGEQYF.

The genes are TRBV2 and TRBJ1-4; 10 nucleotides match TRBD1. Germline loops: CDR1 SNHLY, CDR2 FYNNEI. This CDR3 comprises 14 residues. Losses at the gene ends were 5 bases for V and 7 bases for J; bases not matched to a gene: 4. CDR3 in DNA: TGTGCCAGCAGTTGGACAGGGGGTATTGAAAAACTGTTTTTT. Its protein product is CASSWTGGIEKLFF.

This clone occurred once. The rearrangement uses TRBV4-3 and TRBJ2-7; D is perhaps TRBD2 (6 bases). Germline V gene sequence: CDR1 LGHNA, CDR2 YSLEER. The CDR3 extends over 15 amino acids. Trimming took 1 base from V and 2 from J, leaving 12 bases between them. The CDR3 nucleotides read TGCGCCAGCAGCCAAGTGGCTAGCGTCACCTACGAGCAGTACTTC. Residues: CASSQVASVTYEQYF.

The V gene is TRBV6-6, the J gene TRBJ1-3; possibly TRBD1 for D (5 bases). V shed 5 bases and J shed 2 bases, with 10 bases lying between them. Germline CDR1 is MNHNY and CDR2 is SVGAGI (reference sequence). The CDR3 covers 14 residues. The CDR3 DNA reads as TGTGCCAGCAGTCCCTTGGGGGCTGGAAACACCATATATTTT. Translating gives CASSPLGAGNTIYF.

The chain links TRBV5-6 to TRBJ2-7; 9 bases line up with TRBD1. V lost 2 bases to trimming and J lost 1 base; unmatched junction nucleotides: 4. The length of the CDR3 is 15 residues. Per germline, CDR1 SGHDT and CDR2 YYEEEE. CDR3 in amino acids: CASSFGQGLSYEQYF. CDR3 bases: TGTGCCAGCAGCTTTGGACAGGGGTTGTCCTACGAGCAGTACTTC.

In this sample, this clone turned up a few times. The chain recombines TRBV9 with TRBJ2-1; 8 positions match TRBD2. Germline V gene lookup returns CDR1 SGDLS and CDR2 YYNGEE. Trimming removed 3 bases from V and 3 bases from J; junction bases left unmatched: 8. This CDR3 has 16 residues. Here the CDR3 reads CASSDLSAGDYNEQFF. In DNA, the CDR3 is TGTGCCAGCAGCGACCTTTCAGCGGGAGACTACAATGAGCAGTTCTTC.

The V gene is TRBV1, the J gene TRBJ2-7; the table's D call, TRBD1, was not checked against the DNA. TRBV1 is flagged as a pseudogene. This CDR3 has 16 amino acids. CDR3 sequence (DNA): TGCACCAGCAGTTGTACTAAGGGACAGGGGAGGTACGAGCAGTACTTC. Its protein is CTSSCTKGQGRYEQYF.

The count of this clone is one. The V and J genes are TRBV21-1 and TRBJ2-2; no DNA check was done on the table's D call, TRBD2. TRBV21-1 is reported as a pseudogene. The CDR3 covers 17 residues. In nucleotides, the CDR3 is TGTGCCAGCAGCAACCCTAGCGGGAGGGTGAACACCGGGGAGCTGTTTTTT. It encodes CASSNPSGRVNTGELFF.

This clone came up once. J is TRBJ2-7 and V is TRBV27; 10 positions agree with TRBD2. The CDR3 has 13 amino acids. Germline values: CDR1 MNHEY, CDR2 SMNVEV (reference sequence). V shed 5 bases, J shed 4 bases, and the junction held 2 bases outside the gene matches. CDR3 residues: CASSTTSGYEQYF. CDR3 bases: TGTGCCAGCAGTACGACTAGCGGGTACGAGCAGTACTTC.

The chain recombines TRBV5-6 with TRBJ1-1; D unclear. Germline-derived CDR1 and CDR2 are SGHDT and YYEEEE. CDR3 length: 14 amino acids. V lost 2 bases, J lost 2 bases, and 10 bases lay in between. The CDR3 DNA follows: TGTGCCAGCAGCTTATTACAGTTTAACACTGAAGCTTTCTTT. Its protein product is CASSLLQFNTEAFF.

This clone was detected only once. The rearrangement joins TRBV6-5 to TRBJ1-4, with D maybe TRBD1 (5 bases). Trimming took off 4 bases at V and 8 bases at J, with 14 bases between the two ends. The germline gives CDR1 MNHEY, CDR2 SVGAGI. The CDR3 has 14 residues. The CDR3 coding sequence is TGTGCCAGCAGTTCGGTGGGGGTGGAAGAAAAACTGTTTTTT. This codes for CASSSVGVEEKLFF.

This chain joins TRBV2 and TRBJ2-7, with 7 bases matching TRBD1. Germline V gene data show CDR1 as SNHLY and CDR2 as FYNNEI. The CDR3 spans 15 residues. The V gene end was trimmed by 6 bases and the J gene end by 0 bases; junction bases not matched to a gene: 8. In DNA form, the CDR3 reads TGTGCCAGCAGGCAATGGACAGGTAGCTCCTACGAGCAGTACTTC. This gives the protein CASRQWTGSSYEQYF.

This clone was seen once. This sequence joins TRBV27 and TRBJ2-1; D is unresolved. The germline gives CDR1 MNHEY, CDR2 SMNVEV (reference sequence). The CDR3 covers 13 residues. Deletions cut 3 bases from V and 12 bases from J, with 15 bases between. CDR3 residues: CASSLSTSPAQFF. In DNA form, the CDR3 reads TGTGCCAGCAGTTTGTCGACGTCCCCGGCGCAGTTCTTC.

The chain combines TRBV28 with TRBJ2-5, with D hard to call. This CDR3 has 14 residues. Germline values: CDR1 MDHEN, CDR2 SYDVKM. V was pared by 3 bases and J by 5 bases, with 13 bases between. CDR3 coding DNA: TGTGCCAGCAGTTTTCTGGTTGAGTGGGAGACCCAGTACTTC. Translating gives CASSFLVEWETQYF.

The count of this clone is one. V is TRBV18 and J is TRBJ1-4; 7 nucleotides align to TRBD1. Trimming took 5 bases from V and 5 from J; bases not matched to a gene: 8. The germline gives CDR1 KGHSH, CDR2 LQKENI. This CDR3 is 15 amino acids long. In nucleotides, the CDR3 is TGTGCCAGCTCAAACCAGGGGGGGCGAAATGAAAAACTGTTTTTT. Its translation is CASSNQGGRNEKLFF.

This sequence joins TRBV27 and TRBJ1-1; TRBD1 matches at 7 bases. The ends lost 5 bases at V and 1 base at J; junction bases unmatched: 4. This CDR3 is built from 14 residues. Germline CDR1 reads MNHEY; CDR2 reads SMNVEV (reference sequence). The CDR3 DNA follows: TGTGCCAGCAGTCCGGGACAGACGAACACTGAAGCTTTCTTT. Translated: CASSPGQTNTEAFF.

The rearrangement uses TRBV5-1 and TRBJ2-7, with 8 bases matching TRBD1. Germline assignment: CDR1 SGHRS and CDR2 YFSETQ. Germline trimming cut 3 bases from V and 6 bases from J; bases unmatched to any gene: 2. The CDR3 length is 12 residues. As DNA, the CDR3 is TGCGCCAGCAGCTGGACAGGGTCCGAGCAGTACTTC. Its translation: CASSWTGSEQYF.

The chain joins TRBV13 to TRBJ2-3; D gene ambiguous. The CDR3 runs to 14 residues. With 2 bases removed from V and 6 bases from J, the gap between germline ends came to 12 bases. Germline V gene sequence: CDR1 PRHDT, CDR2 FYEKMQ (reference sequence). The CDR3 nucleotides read TGTGCCAGCAGCTTACCACTGTATATTGATACGCAGTATTTT. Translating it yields CASSLPLYIDTQYF.

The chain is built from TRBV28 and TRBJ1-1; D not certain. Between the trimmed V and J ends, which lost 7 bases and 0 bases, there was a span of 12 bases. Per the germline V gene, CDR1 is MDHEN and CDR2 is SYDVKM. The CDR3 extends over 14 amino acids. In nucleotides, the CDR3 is TGTGCCAGCACCCTCGGAGGCATGAACACTGAAGCTTTCTTT. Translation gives CASTLGGMNTEAFF. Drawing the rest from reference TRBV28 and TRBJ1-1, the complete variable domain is DVKVTQSSRYLVKRTGEKVFLECVQDMDHENMFWYRQDPGLGLRLIYFSYDVKMKEKGDIPEGYSVSREKKERFSLILESASTNQTSMYLCASTLGGMNTEAFFGQGTRLTVV.

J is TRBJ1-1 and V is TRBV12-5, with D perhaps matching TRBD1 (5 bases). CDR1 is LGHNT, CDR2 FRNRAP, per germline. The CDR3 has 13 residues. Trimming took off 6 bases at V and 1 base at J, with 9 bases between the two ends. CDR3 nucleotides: TGTGCTAGTGGCGAAACAGGGAACACTGAAGCTTTCTTT. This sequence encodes CASGETGNTEAFF.

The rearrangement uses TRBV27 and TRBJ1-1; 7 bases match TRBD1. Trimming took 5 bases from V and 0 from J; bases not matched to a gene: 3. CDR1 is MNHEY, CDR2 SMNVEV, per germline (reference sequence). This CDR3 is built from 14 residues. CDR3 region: CASSHRGLNTEAFF. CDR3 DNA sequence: TGTGCCAGCAGTCACAGGGGACTGAACACTGAAGCTTTCTTT.

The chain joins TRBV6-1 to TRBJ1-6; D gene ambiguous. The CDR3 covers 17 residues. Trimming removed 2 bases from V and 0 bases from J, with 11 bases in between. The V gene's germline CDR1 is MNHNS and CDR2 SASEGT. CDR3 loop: CASSESRQSSYNSPLHF. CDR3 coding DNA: TGTGCCAGCAGTGAATCTAGGCAGAGCTCCTATAATTCACCCCTCCACTTT.

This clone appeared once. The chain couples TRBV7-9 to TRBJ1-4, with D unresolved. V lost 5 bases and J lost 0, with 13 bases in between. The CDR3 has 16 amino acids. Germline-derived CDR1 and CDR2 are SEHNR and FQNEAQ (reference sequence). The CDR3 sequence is CASSSGEAATNEKLFF. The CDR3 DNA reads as TGTGCCAGCAGCAGCGGGGAGGCTGCAACTAATGAAAAACTGTTTTTT.

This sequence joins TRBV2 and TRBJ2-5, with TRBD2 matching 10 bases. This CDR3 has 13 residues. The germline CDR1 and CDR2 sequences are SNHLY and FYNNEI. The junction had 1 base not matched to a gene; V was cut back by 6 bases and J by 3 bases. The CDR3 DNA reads TGTGCCAGCAGGGGGACTAGCGAAGAGACCCAGTACTTC. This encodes CASRGTSEETQYF.

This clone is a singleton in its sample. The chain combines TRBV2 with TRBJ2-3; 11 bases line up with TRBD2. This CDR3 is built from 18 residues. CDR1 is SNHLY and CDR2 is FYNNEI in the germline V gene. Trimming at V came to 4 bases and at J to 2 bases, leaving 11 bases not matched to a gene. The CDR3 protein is CASSVTTSGETLTDTQYF. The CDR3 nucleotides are TGTGCCAGCAGTGTCACGACTAGCGGGGAAACCCTCACAGATACGCAGTATTTT.

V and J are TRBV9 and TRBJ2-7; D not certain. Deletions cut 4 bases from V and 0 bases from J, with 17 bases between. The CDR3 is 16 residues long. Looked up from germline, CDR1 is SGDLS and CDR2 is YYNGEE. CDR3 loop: CASSPRTSADSYEQYF. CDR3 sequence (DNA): TGTGCCAGCAGCCCGAGGACCAGCGCTGACTCCTACGAGCAGTACTTC.

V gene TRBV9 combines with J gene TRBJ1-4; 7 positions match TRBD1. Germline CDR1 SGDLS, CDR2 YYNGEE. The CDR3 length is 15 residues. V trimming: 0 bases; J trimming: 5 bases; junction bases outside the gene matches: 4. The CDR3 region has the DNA TGTGCCAGCAGCGTAGACGGCAGGGGGAATGAAAAACTGTTTTTT. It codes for CASSVDGRGNEKLFF.

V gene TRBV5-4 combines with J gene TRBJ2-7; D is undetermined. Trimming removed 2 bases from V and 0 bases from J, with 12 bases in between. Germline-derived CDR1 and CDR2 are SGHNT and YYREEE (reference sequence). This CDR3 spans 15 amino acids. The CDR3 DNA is TGTGCCAGCAGCTTTCCCGGTCGGGCCTCCTACGAGCAGTACTTC. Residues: CASSFPGRASYEQYF.

The CDR3 loop is CSAAGTGGTEAFF. DNA for the CDR3: TGCAGCGCCGCCGGGACAGGGGGCACTGAAGCTTTCTTT. The chain has TRBV29-1 and TRBJ1-1; 11 bases are shared with TRBD1. CDR1 is SQVTM and CDR2 is ANQGSEA in the germline V gene. The J segment lost 4 bases and the V segment lost 7 bases, leaving 5 bases of the junction unmatched. This CDR3 region has 13 residues.